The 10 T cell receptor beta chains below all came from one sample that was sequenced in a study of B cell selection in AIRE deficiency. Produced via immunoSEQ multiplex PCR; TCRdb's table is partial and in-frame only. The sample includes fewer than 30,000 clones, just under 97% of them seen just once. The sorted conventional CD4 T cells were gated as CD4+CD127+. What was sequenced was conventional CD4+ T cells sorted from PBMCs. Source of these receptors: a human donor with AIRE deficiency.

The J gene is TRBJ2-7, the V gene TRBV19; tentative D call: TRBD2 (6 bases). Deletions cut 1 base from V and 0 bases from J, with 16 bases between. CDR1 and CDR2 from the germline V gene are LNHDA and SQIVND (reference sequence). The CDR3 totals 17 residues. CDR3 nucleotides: TGTGCCAGTAGTATAGGGGCTTCTAGCGCGCACTCCTACGAGCAGTACTTC. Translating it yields CASSIGASSAHSYEQYF.

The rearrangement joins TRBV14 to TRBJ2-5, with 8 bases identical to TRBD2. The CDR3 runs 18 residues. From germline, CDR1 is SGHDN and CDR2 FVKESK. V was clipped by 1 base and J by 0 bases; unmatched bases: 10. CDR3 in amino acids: CASSQGMKAGVYQETQYF. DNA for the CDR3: TGTGCCAGCAGCCAAGGGATGAAAGCGGGAGTGTACCAAGAGACCCAGTACTTC. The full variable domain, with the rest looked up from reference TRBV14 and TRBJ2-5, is EAGVTQFPSHSVIEKGQTVTLRCDPISGHDNLYWYRRVMGKEIKFLLHFVKESKQDESGMPNNRFLAERTGGTYSTLKVQPAELEDSGVYFCASSQGMKAGVYQETQYFGPGTRLLVL.

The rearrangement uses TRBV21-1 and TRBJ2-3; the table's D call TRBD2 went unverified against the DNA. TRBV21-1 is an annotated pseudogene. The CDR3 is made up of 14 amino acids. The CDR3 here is CASNPRKGTDTQYF. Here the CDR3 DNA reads TGTGCCAGCAACCCTAGAAAGGGCACAGATACGCAGTATTTT.

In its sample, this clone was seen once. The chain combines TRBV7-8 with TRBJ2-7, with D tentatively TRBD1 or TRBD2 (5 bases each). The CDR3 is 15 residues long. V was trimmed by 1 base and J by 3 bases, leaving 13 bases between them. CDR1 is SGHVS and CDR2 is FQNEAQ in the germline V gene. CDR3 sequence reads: CASSLGGTEYYEQYF. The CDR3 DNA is TGTGCCAGCAGCTTAGGAGGGACGGAATACTACGAGCAGTACTTC.

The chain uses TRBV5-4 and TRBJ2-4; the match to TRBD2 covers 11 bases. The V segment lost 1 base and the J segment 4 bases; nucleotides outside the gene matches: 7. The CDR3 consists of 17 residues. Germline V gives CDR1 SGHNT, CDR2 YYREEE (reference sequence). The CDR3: CASSLSLAGVVKNIQYF. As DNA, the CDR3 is TGTGCCAGCAGCTTGTCACTAGCGGGAGTGGTGAAAAACATTCAGTACTTC.

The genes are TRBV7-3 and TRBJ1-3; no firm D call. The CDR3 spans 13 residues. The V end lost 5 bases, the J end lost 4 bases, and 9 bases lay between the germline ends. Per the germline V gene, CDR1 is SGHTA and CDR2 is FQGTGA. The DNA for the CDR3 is TGTGCCAGCAGCCCCTCTTTCGGAAACACCATATATTTT. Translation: CASSPSFGNTIYF.

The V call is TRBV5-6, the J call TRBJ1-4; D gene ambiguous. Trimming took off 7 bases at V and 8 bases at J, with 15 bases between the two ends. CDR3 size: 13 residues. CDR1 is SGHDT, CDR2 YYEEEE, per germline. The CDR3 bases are TGTGCCAGCGGTCTGATAGGCGGAGAAAAACTGTTTTTT. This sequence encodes CASGLIGGEKLFF.

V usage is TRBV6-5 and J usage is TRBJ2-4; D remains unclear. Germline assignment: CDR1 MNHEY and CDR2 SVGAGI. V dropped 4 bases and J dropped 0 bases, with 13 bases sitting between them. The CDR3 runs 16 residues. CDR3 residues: CASSSRTALAKNIQYF. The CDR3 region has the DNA TGTGCCAGCAGTTCTAGGACGGCGCTAGCCAAAAACATTCAGTACTTC.

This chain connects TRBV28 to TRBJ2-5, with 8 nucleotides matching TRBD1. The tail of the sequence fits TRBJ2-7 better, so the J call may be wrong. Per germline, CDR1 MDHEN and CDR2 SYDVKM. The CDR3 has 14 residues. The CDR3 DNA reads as TGTGCCAGCAGTAGGGGGACAGGCCTCTACGAGCAGTACTTC. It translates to CASSRGTGLYEQYF.

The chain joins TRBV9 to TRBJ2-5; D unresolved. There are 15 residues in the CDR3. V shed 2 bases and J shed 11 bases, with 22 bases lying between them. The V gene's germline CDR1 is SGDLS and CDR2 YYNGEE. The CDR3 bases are TGTGCCAGCAGCGTCCTATCCCCCTACCCCGACAAACAGTACTTC. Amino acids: CASSVLSPYPDKQYF.